This TCR beta chain was recorded in a study of regulatory T cells in long-lasting Graves disease. This clonotype was picked up many times. As yet, its antigen is unknown. Time point meaning: newly diagnosed GD, antithyroid drugs for less than 3 months. Scientists built the TCR library using RNA that was extracted from PBMCs. Relying on iRepertoire HTBI primers and Arm-PCR of CDR3 regions, the team built TCR beta libraries. TCRdb analysed the multiplex PCR reads with MiXCR anew, one entry per CDR3 protein. The sample yields fewer than 650,000 distinct CDR3 sequences, roughly 15% seen once. V shed 3 bases and J shed 5 bases, with 4 bases lying between them. The germline V gene has CDR1 MNHNS and CDR2 SASEGT. The CDR3 is 12 residues long. Study outcomes and limitations: It was in persistent disease that TRBV28, TRBJ1-2 and TRBJ2-5 were favored. It is possible that accuracy was reduced by the small size of the sample.

These data were likewise used in another study, on T cells in Graves' hyperthyroidism and ophthalmopathy. That paper states: HTBI primers were employed in a first-round RT-PCR of the TCR CDR3. Clonotypes that were expanded in thyroid above 0.001 mostly appeared in blood too.

Sequences were derived from peripheral blood mononuclear cells (PBMCs), sampled at new diagnosis, from a patient treated with antithyroid drugs. The chain uses TRBV6-1 and TRBJ2-2; D call uncertain. The sequence was collected from a woman in her thirties with Graves disease. CDR3 in amino acids: CASSDKTGELFF. The CDR3 DNA is TGTGCCAGCAGTGATAAGACCGGGGAGCTGTTTTTT.